This T cell receptor (beta chain) was captured by sequencing in a study of T cell repertoires in cytomegalovirus infection. The table lists this clonotype with a count of one. What it recognizes is unknown. Germline assignment: CDR1 MDHEN and CDR2 SYDVKM. Trimming cost V 5 bases and J 2 bases; bases outside gene matches: 9. This CDR3 comprises 15 residues. Regarding the study as a whole: HLA-C-restricted CMV clonotypes gave the most frequent clonotype in two of eight donors.

TCRdb called the reads again in MiXCR, with one record for every CDR3 protein. This table holds hundreds of thousands of distinct CDR3 sequences, roughly 30% found once. The TCR was taken from a human donor in good health (CMV status not recorded). Some clones in this sample may be carry-over from other donors' samples. The V gene is TRBV28, the J gene TRBJ2-7; 7 bases align to TRBD1. The sequencing used cultured CD8+ T cells from PBMCs, collected from culture after CMV antigen stimulation. CDR3 bases: TGTGCCAGCAGTCTGACAGGGCAACAAACCTACGAGCAGTACGTC. This codes for CASSLTGQQTYEQYV.